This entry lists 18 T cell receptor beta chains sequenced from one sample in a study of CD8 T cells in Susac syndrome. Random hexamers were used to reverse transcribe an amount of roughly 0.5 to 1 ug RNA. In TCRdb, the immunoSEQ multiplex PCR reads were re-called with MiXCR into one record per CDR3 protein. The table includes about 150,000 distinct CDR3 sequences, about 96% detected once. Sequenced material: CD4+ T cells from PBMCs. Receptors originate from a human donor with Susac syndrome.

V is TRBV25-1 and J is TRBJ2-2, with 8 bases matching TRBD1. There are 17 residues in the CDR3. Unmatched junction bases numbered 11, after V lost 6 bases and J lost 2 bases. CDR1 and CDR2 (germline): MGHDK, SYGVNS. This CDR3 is CASRKPGQGPNTGELFF. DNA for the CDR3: TGTGCCAGCAGGAAACCCGGACAGGGACCTAACACCGGGGAGCTGTTTTTT.

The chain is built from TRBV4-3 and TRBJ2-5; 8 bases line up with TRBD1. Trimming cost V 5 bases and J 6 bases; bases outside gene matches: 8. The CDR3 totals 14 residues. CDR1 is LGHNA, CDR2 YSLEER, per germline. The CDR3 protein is CASSSRAGGQTQYF. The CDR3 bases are TGCGCCAGCAGCTCAAGGGCAGGGGGCCAGACCCAGTACTTC.

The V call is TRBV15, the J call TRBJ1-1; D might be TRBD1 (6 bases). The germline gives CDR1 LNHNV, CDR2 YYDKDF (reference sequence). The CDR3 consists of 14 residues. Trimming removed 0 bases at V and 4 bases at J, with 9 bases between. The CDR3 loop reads CATSRDRGGTEAFF. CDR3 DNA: TGTGCCACCAGCAGAGATCGAGGGGGCACTGAAGCTTTCTTT.

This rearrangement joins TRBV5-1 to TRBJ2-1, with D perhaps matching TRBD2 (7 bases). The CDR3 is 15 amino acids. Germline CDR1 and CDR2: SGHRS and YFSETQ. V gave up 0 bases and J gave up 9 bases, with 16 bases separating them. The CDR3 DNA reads TGCGCCAGCAGCTTGGGTCGGGGGGCGCTGGGTGAGCAGTTCTTC. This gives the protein CASSLGRGALGEQFF.

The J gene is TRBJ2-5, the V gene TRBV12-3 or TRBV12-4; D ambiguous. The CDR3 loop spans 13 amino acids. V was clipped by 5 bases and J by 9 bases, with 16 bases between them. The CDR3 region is CASSHGQFMAQYF. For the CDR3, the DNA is TGTGCCAGCAGTCACGGGCAGTTCATGGCCCAGTACTTC.

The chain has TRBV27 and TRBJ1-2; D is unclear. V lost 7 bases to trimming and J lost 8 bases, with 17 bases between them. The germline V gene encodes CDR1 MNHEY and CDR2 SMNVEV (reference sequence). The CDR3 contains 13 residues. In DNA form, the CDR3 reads TGTGCCAGCAAAGGGCCTCTTGATGGGGGCTACACCTTC. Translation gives CASKGPLDGGYTF.

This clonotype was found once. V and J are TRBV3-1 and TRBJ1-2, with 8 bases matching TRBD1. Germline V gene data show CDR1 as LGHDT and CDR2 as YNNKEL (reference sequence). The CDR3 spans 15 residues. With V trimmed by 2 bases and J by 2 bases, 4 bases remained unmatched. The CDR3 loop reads CASSQLDRENYGYTF. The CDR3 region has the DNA TGTGCCAGCAGCCAATTGGACAGGGAGAACTATGGCTACACCTTC.

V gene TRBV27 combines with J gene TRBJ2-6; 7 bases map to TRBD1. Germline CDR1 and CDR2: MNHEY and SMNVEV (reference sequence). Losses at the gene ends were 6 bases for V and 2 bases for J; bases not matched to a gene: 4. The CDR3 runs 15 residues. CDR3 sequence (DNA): TGTGCCAGCAGCCCTGGGACAGCTGGGGCCAACGTCCTGACTTTC. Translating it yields CASSPGTAGANVLTF.

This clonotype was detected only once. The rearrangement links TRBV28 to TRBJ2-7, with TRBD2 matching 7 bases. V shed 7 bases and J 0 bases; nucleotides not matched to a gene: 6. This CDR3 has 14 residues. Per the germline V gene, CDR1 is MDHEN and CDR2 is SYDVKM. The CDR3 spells CASTLLADSYEQYF. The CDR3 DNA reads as TGTGCCAGCACCCTTCTAGCGGACTCCTACGAGCAGTACTTC. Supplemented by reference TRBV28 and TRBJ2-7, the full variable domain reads DVKVTQSSRYLVKRTGEKVFLECVQDMDHENMFWYRQDPGLGLRLIYFSYDVKMKEKGDIPEGYSVSREKKERFSLILESASTNQTSMYLCASTLLADSYEQYFGPGTRLTVT.

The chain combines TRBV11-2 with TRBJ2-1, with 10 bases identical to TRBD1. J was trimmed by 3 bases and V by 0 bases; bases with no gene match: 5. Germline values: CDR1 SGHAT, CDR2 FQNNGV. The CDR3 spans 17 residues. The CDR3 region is CASSLDRGTGDYNEQFF. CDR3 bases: TGTGCCAGCAGCTTAGATCGAGGGACAGGGGACTACAATGAGCAGTTCTTC.

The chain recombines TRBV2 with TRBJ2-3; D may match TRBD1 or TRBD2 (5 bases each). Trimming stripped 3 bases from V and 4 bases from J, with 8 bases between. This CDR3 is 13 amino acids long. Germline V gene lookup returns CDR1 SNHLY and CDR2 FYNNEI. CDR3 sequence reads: CASSDRESDTQYF. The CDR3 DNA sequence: TGTGCCAGCAGTGACAGGGAGTCAGATACGCAGTATTTT.

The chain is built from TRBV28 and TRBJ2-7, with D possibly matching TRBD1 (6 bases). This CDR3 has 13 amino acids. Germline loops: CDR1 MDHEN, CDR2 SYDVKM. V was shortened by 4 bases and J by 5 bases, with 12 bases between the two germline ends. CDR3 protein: CASSSGQSDEQYF. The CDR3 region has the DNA TGTGCCAGCAGTTCAGGACAGTCAGACGAGCAGTACTTC. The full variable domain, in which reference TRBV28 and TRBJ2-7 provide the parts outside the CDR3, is DVKVTQSSRYLVKRTGEKVFLECVQDMDHENMFWYRQDPGLGLRLIYFSYDVKMKEKGDIPEGYSVSREKKERFSLILESASTNQTSMYLCASSSGQSDEQYFGPGTRLTVT.

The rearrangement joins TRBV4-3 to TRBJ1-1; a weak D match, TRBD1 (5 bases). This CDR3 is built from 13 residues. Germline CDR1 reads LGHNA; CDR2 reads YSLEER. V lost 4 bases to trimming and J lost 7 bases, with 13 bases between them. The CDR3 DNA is TGCGCCAGCAGCCTGGGGGGGAAGGGTGAAGCTTTCTTT. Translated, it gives CASSLGGKGEAFF.

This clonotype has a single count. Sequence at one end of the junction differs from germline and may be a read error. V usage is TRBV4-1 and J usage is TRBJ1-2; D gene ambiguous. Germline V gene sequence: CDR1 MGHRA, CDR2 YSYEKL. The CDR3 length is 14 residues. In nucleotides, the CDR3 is TGCGCCAGCAGCCCACACGACCGGGGTGGCTTTCTGTCCTTC. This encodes CASSPHDRGGFLSF.

The chain's CDR3 is CAWSTTSGSQETQYF. CDR3 DNA sequence: TGTGCCTGGAGTACGACTAGCGGGAGCCAAGAGACCCAGTACTTC. The gene calls are TRBV30 and TRBJ2-5, with 12 bases matching TRBD2. In germline, CDR1 is GTSNPN, CDR2 SVGIG (reference sequence). The CDR3 sequence is 15 residues long. The trim removed 2 bases at V and 1 base at J, leaving 2 bases unmatched.

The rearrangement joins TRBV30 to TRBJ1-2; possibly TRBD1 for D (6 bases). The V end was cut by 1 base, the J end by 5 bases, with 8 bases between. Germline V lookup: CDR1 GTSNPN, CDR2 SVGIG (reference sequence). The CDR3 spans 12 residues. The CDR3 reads CAWSAGAYGYTF. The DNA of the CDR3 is TGTGCCTGGAGTGCAGGGGCATATGGCTACACCTTC. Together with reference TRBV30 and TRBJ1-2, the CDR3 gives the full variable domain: SQTIHQWPATLVQPVGSPLSLECTVEGTSNPNLYWYRQAAGRGLQLLFYSVGIGQISSEVPQNLSASRPQDRQFILSSKKLLLSDSGFYLCAWSAGAYGYTFGSGTRLTVV.

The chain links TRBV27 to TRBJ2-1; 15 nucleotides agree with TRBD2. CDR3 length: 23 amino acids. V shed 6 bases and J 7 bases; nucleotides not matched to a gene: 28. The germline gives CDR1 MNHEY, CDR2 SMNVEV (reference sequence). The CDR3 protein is CASSPRRGRTSGRAYRLSNEQFF. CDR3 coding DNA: TGTGCCAGCAGCCCAAGGCGGGGCAGGACTAGCGGGAGGGCCTATCGTTTGTCTAATGAGCAGTTCTTC.

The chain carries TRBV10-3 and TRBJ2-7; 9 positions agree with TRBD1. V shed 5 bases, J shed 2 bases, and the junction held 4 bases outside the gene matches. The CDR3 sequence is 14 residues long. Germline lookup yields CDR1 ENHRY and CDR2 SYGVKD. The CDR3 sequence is CAISSGQGTYEQYF. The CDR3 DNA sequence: TGTGCCATCAGTTCGGGACAGGGAACCTACGAGCAGTACTTC.